These T cell receptor beta chains were read from a single sample in a study of identical twins. MiXCR, run by TCRdb on the 5' RACE reads, gives a single entry per CDR3 protein. The sample holds some 690,000 distinct CDR3 sequences, over 20% seen once. The same sample was also studied in work on T cells expressing NK-cell markers.

Material: PBMCs. The source of these receptors is a woman between 18 and 29 years old in good health. Each CDR3 is given without its conserved first and last residue. The order of the fields is V gene, J gene, CDR3 protein.

TRBV20-1	TRBJ1-3	SASRGTAGNTIY
TRBV5-1	TRBJ2-5	ASSPVPSRETQY
TRBV20-1	TRBJ1-1	SAQTGGRNTEAF
TRBV12-3/TRBV12-4	TRBJ1-3	ASRQTGGNTIY
TRBV7-9	TRBJ1-1	ASSRQGARGTEAF
TRBV4-1	TRBJ1-1	ASSQMGRKNTEAF
TRBV6-4	TRBJ2-1	ASSGTPGNEQF
TRBV12-3/TRBV12-4	TRBJ2-7	ASKTRLAGAYEQY
TRBV10-3	TRBJ2-3	AISEGLAGITDTQY
TRBV10-2	TRBJ1-2	ASSTTGGGYGYT
TRBV3-1	TRBJ2-2	ASSRARTNTGELF
TRBV5-1	TRBJ1-4	ASSSGPGEKLF
TRBV5-1	TRBJ2-7	ASSLAGTSGIYEQY
TRBV7-2	TRBJ1-1	ASSSGDSGHTEAF
TRBV7-2	TRBJ2-3	ASSTVAGSRTDTQY
TRBV7-9	TRBJ2-7	ASSTGTSGAYEQY
TRBV10-3	TRBJ2-7	AAQLAGGYEQY
TRBV6-2/TRBV6-3	TRBJ2-1	AHAIQITDEQF
TRBV7-8	TRBJ2-3	ASSLDGDRADTQY
TRBV7-9	TRBJ2-2	ASSLEVGENTGELF
TRBV5-5	TRBJ1-2	ASSLATYGYT
TRBV24-1	TRBJ2-3	ATSDLGADTQY
TRBV18	TRBJ2-5	ASSPPSSQETQY
TRBV6-2/TRBV6-3	TRBJ2-1	ASRPYREVYNEQF